Given below is one TCR beta chain in context. Its specificity is unknown. With 3 bases clipped from V and 5 bases from J, the junction kept 12 bases outside the gene matches. The CDR3 sequence is 16 residues long. Germline lookup yields CDR1 MDHEN and CDR2 SYDVKM. This entry is derived from a study of cytomegalovirus exposure and HLA in healthy donors. Regarding the study as a whole: Reported results showed that the classifier diagnosed cytomegalovirus status with high specificity and sensitivity. In a later analysis, HLA-C alleles had the fewest associated TCRs, DRB1 alleles the most. An ancestry cluster, one associated with Asian ancestry, reportedly showed fewer N-insertions than the 666-donor mean in a later analysis. What TCR beta sequences reportedly achieved was accurate prediction of HLA-A and HLA-B alleles in most subjects.

Both 60 Vbeta primers and 13 Jbeta primers went into the PCR. The data were produced by immunoSEQ multiplex PCR, yet TCRdb's version contains in-frame clones alone and is incomplete. The table includes approximately 53,000 clones, 80% detected once. The chain uses TRBV28 and TRBJ1-1; TRBD1 matches 7 bases. Input material: PBMCs. This receptor was taken from a man in his thirties or forties in good health and CMV-seropositive. The CDR3 bases are TGTGCCAGCAGTTTCCCTACAGGGGATGGTTCTACTGAAGCTTTCTTT. It encodes CASSFPTGDGSTEAFF.